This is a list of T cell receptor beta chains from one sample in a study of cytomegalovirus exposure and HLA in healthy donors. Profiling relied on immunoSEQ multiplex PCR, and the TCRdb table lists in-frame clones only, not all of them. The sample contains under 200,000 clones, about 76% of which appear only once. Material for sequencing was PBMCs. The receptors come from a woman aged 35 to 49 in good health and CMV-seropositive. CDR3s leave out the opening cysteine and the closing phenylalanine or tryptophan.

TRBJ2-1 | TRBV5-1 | ASSPIRGSPSNEQF
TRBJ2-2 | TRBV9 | ASSPQGGRNTGELF
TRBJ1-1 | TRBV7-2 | ASREGLNTEAF
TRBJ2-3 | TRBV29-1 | SVSQGETTDTQY
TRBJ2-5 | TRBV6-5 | ASSSAGTSGETQY
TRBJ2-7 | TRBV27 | ATGGEGSYEQY
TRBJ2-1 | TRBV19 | ASSFAVSNEQF
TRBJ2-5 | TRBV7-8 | ASSLAGGETQY
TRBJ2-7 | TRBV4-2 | ASSPPGLAVYEQY
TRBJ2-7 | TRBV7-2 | ASIPDRGSYEQY
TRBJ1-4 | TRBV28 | ASLPGGGSYNEKLF
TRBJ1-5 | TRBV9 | ASSAGVSNQPQH
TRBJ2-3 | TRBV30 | AWGTGTGVTDTQY
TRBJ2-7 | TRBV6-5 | ASRLAGTYEQY
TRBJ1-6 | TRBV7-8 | ASSFDRTNSPLH
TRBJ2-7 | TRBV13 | ASSLVGRYEQY
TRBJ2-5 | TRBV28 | ASSFRATGQETQY